This TCR beta chain was identified during a study of blood T cell repertoires in COVID-19. Study-wide context: T cells, B-cell-depleted T cells, or PBMCs supplied cDNA or gDNA.

V lost 2 bases and J lost 4, with 6 bases in between. CDR3 length: 13 residues. Germline V lookup: CDR1 SNHLY, CDR2 FYNNEI. Original data processing: Amplification of reference gene primers was used by the study to estimate nucleated cell counts. Profiled with immunoSEQ multiplex PCR; TCRdb holds only in-frame clones, not every one. The V and J calls and the clone size are those of that table, but D and trimming were determined from the DNA. The sample shows 95,000 to 150,000 clones, less than 75% of them seen only once. This TCR derives from a human donor with acute or convalescent COVID-19. The donor label of this sample is uncertain. The rearrangement joins TRBV2 to TRBJ1-5; D unresolved. The sample taken for sequencing was peripheral blood. In DNA, the CDR3 is TGTGCCAGCAGTGAAAGAGTTAATCAGCCCCAGCATTTT. It encodes CASSERVNQPQHF.